This T cell receptor (beta chain) was retrieved from a study of CD8 T cells in Susac syndrome. Purification of the CD8+ and CD4+ T cells relied on negative isolation, and TEMRA cells underwent FACS enrichment. V lost 2 bases to trimming and J lost 16 bases; unmatched junction nucleotides: 10. Germline V gene data show CDR1 as SQVTM and CDR2 as ANQGSEA. CDR3 size: 13 residues. It was with random hexamers that 0.5 to 1 ug RNA was reverse transcribed. Amplification of TCR beta CDR3 by immunoSEQ multiplex PCR spanned 54 Vbeta and 13 Jbeta. TCRdb passed the immunoSEQ multiplex PCR reads through MiXCR, listing each CDR3 protein once. The sample carries 200,000 to 250,000 distinct CDR3 sequences, 93% recorded once.

The V and J genes are TRBV29-1 and TRBJ2-1; 11 nucleotides agree with TRBD2. The sample comprised CD4+ T cells from PBMCs. This clonotype originated in a human donor with multiple sclerosis. The DNA of the CDR3 is TGCAGCGTTGAACAGCTAGCGGGGGGCCCAGCCTTCTTC. Translation gives CSVEQLAGGPAFF.